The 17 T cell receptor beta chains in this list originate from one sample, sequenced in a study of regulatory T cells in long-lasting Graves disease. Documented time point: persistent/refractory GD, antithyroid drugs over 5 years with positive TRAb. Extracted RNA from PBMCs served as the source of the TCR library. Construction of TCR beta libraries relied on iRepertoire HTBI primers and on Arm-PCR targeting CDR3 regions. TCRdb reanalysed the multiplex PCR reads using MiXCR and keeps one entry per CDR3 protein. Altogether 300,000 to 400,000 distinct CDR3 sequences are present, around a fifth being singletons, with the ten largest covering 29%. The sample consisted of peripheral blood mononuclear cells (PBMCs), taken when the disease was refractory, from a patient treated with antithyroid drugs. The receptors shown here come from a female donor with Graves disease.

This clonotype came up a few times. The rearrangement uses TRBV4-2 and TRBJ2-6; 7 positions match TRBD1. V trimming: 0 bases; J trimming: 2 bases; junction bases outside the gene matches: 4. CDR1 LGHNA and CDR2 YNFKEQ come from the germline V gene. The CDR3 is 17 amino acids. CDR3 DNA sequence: TGTGCCAGCAGCCAAGACGAGGACAGGACTGGGGCCAACGTCCTGACTTTC. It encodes CASSQDEDRTGANVLTF.

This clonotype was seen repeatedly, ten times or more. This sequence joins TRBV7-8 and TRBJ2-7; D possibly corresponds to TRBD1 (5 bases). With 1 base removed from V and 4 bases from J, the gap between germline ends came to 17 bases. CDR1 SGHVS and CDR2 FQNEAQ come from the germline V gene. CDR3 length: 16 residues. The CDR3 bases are TGTGCCAGCAGCTTAGGTTTAACCGCAGGGAAGTACGAGCAGTACTTC. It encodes CASSLGLTAGKYEQYF. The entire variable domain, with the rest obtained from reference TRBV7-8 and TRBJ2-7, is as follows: GAGVSQSPRYKVAKRGQDVALRCDPISGHVSLFWYQQALGQGPEFLTYFQNEAQLDKSGLPSDRFFAERPEGSVSTLKIQRTQQEDSAVYLCASSLGLTAGKYEQYFGPGTRLTVT.

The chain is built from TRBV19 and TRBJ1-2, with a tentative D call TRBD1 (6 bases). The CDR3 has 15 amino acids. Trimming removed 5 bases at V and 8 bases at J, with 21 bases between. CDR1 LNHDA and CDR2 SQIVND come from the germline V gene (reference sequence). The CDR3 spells CASSSPPTGGGGYTF. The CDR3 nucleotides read TGTGCCAGTAGTTCACCGCCGACAGGCGGAGGCGGCTACACCTTC.

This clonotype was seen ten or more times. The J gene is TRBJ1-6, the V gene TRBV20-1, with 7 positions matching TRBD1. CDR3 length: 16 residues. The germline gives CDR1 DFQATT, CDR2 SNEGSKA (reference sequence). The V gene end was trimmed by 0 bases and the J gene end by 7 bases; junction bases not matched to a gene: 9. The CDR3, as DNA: TGCAGTGCTAGAGACCTCGGGGCAGGGGGGAATTCACCCCTCCACTTT. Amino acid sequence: CSARDLGAGGNSPLHF.

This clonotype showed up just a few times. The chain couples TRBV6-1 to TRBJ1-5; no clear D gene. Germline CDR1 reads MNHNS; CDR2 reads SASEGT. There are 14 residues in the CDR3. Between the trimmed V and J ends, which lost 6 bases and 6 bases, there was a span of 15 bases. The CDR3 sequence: CASSPTDSSQPQHF. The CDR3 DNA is TGTGCCAGCAGCCCAACAGACTCATCTCAGCCCCAGCATTTT.

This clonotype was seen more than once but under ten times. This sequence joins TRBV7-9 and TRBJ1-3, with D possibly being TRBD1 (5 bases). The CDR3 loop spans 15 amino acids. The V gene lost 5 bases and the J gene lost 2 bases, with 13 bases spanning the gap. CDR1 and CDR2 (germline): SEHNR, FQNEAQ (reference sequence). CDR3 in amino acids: CASSQYDSPGNTIYF. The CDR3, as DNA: TGTGCCAGCAGCCAGTACGACAGTCCTGGAAACACCATATATTTT.

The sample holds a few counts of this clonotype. The CDR3 bases are TGTGCCAGCTCCGGGGCCTACGATACGCAGTATTTT. Translation gives CASSGAYDTQYF. The gene calls are TRBV28 and TRBJ2-3; D possibly matches TRBD1 or TRBD2 (5 bases each). The length of the CDR3 is 12 residues. CDR1 MDHEN and CDR2 SYDVKM come from the germline V gene. V lost 8 bases to trimming and J lost 6 bases, with 12 bases between them.

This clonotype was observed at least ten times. In nucleotides, the CDR3 is TGTGCCAGCAGTTCTCCCGGACGGTCCCCACAGGGGGGCTACACCTTC. Its translation is CASSSPGRSPQGGYTF. This chain uses TRBV28 with TRBJ1-2; 7 bases line up with TRBD1. The CDR3 length is 16 residues. Germline lookup yields CDR1 MDHEN and CDR2 SYDVKM. V dropped 4 bases and J dropped 8; count of bases not matched to a gene: 16.

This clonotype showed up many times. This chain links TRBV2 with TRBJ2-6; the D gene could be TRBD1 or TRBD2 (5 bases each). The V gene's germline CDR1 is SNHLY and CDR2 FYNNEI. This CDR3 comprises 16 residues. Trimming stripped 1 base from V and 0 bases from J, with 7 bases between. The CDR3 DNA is TGTGCCAGCAGTGAAGGGGACCGCTCTGGGGCCAACGTCCTGACTTTC. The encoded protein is CASSEGDRSGANVLTF.

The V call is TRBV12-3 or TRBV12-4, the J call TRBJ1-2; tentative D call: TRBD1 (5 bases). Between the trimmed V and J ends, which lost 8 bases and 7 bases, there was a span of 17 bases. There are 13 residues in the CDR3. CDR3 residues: CASEGRRQGGYTF. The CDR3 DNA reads TGTGCCAGCGAGGGACGGAGGCAAGGTGGCTACACCTTC.

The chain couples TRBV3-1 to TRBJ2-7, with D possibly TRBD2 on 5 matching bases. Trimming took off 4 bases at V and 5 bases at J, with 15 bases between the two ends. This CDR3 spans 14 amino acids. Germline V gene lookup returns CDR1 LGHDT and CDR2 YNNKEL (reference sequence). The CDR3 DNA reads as TGTGCCAGCAGCCCTAGGACTGGCCTGGACGAGCAGTACTTC. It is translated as CASSPRTGLDEQYF.

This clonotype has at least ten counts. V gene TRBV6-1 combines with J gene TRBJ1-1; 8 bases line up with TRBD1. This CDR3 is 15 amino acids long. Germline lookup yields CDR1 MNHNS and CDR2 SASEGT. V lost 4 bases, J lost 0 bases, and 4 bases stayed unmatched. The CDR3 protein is CASSARTGLNTEAFF. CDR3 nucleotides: TGTGCCAGCAGTGCCCGGACAGGGTTGAACACTGAAGCTTTCTTT.

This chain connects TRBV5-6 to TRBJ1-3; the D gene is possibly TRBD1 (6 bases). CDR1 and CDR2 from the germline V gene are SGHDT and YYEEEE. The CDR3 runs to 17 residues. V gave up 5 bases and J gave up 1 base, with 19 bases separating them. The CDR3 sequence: CASSSRGHSFSGNTIYF. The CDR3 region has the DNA TGTGCCAGCAGTTCCAGGGGCCACTCATTTTCTGGAAACACCATATATTTT.

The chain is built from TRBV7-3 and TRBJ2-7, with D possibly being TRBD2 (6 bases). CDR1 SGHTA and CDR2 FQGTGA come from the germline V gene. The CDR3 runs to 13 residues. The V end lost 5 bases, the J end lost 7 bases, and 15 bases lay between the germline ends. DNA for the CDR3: TGTGCCAGCAGCCCCGGTCTGGGGAGGGAGCAGTACTTC. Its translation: CASSPGLGREQYF.

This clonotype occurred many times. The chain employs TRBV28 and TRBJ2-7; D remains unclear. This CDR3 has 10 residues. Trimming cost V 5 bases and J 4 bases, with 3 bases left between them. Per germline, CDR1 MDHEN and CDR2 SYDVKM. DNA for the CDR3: TGTGCCAGCAGTACGTACGAGCAGTACTTC. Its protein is CASSTYEQYF.

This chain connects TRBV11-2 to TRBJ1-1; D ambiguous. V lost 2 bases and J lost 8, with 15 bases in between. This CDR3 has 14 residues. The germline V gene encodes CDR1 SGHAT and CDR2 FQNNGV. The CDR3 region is CASSLLSSAGEAFF. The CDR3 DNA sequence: TGTGCCAGCAGCTTATTGTCTAGTGCTGGAGAAGCTTTCTTT.

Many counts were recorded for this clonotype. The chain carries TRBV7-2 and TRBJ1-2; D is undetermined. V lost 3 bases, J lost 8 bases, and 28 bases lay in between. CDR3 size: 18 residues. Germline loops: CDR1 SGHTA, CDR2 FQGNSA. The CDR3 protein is CASSFFMASHIRSGGYTF. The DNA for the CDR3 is TGTGCCAGCAGCTTCTTTATGGCCAGCCACATTCGGTCGGGCGGCTACACCTTC.